This T cell receptor (beta chain) was captured by sequencing in a study of response to subunit inactivated influenza vaccine. A single record per CDR3 protein comes from TCRdb applying MiXCR to the RT-PCR reads. The sample records approximately 530,000 distinct CDR3 sequences, 10% to 15% being singletons. CDR1 is DFQATT, CDR2 SNEGSKA, per germline (reference sequence). V lost 0 bases and J 5 bases, leaving 10 bases between the germline ends. This CDR3 is 14 amino acids long. Study results and caveats: It was the authors' suggestion that each seasonal influenza vaccination recruits few new T cells.

Worth noting for this clonotype: The antigen is not known.

The chain recombines TRBV20-1 with TRBJ2-2, with D possibly matching TRBD2 (5 bases). This receptor was identified in a man aged 45-65 years who received an inactivated influenza vaccine. The sample consisted of PBMCs from blood, taken 40 to 50 days after vaccination. Here the CDR3 DNA reads TGCAGTGCTAGAGATCGAGGGAGTACCGGGGAGCTGTTTTTT. This codes for CSARDRGSTGELFF.